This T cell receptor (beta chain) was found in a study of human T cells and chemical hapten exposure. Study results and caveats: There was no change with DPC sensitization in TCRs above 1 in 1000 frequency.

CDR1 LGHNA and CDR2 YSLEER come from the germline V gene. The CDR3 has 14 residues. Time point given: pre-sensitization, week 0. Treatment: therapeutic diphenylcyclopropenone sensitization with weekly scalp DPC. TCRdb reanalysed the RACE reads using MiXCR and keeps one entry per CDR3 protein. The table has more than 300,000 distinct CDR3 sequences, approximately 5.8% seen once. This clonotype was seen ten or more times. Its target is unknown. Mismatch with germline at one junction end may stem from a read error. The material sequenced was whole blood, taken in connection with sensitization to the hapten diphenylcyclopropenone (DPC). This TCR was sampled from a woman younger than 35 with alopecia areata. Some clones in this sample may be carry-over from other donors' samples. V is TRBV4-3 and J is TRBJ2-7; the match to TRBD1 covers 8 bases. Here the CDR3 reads CASSLGTGPYEQYF. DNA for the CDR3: TGTGCCAGCAGTCTTGGGACAGGCCCCTACGAGCAGTACTTC.